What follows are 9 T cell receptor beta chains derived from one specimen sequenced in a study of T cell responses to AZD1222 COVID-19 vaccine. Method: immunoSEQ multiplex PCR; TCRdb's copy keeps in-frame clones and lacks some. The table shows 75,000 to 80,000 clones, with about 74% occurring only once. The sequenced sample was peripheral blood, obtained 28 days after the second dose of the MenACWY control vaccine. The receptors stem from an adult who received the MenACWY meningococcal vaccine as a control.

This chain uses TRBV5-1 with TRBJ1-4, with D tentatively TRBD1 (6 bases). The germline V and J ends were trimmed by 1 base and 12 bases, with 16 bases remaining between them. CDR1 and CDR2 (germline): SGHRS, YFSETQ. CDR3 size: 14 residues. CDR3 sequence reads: CASSLSTGPGELFF. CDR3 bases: TGCGCCAGCAGCTTGTCCACAGGGCCGGGGGAACTGTTTTTT.

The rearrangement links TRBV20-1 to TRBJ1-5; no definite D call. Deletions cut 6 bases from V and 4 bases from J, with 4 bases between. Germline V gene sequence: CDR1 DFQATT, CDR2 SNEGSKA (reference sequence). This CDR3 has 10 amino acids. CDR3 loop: CSAGNQPQHF. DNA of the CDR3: TGCAGTGCAGGGAATCAGCCCCAGCATTTT.

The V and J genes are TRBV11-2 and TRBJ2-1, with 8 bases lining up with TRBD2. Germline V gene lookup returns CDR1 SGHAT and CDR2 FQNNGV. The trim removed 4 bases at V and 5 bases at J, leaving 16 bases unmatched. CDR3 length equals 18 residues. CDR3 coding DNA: TGTGCCAGCAGCTCGCGGGGGGAGTGGTCAGGCGGAGACAATGAGCAGTTCTTC. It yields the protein CASSSRGEWSGGDNEQFF.

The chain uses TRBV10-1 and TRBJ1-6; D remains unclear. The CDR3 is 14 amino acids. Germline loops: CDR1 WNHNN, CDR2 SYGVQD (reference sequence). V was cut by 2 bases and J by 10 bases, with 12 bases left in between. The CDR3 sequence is CASSEENLRSPLHF. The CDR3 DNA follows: TGCGCCAGCAGTGAGGAAAATTTGAGGTCACCCCTCCACTTT.

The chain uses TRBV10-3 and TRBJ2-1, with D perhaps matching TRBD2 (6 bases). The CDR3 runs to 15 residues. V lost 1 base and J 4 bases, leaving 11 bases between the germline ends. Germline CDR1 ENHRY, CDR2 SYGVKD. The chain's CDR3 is CAISEYGGGYNEQFF. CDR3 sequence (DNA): TGTGCCATCAGTGAGTATGGTGGAGGGTACAATGAGCAGTTCTTC.

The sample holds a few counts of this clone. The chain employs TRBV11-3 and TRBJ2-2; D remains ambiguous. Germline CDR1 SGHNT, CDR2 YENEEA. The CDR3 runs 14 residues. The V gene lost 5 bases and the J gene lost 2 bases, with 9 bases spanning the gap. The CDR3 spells CASSPDGNTGELFF. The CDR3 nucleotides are TGTGCCAGCAGCCCAGACGGAAACACCGGGGAGCTGTTTTTT.

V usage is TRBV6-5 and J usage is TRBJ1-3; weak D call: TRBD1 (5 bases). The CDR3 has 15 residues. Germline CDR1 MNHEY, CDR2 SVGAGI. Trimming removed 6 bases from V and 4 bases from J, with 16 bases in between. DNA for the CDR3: TGTGCCAGCAGCAGCGCGATGGGGGTCGGAAACACCATATATTTT. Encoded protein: CASSSAMGVGNTIYF.

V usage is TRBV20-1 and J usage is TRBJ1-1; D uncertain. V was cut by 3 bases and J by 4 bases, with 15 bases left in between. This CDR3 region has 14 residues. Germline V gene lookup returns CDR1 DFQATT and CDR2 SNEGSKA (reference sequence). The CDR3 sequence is CSASRRLISTEAFF. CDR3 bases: TGCAGTGCTAGTAGGAGACTAATAAGCACTGAAGCTTTCTTT.

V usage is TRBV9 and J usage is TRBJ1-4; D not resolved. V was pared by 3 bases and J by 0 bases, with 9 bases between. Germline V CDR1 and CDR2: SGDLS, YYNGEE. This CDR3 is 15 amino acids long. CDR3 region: CASSEPYATNEKLFF. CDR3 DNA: TGTGCCAGCAGCGAACCTTATGCAACTAATGAAAAACTGTTTTTT.